The sequence of this T cell receptor (beta chain) was determined in a study of blood T cell repertoires in COVID-19 (dated by TCRdb to 2020 to 2021). Regarding the study in general: Samples from collaborators originated in the United States, Italy and Spain and spanned both the acute and convalescent phases of COVID-19. The prospective study material was composed of cDNA or gDNA derived from T cells, B-cell-depleted T cells, or PBMCs. The sample metadata nearly always contained a de-identified subject ID, COVID-19 status, age in years and sex. The samples were drawn from the first 160 participants of the ongoing ImmuneRACE study and from 950 to 1,500 subjects provided by 6 global collaborators. Where available, HLA class I and class II types were taken from metadata supplied by the sample provider and were not determined by assay-based typing. Deeply sampled blood TCRbeta repertoires from subjects exposed to, actively infected with, or recovered from COVID-19 were included in the dataset. A freely available public database, intended as a resource for researchers studying the immune response to SARS-CoV-2, is where the repertoires were released. The study at large found these results: Clinical and demographic metadata were provided uncurated, with the amount varying by source and participant.

Remarks on this clone: It lacks a known antigen. The record has no base qualities; no much larger clone is one base away.

TCRbeta CDR3 regions were amplified from genomic DNA by means of the immunoSEQ Assay, a bias-controlled multiplex PCR. As for how the authors treated the data: The number of nucleated cells in each sample was estimated from the amplification of reference gene primers within the assay. Sequence reads were collapsed and filtered to measure the absolute abundance of every unique TCRbeta CDR3 rearrangement. For each sample, productive Simpson clonality was calculated by taking the square root of Simpson's diversity index across productive rearrangements. The clones in this table, taken by TCRdb from immuneACCESS, are in-frame only. Not every clone is retained; where verified, under half of the shortfall comes from an unresolved V gene, and the cause of the rest is unknown. For V, J and clone size, that table is used; D and trimming come from the DNA. The sample records some 200,000 clones, about four fifths of which are singletons. Around 6.3% of the sample rests with the top ten.

Each collaborating institution followed its own protocols to collect whole blood in K2EDTA tubes. For TCRbeta analysis, collaborators shipped samples in one of three forms: frozen whole blood, isolated PBMCs, or DNA extracted from either of those sample types. Deletion took 8 bases off V and 8 bases off J, with a span of 21 bases between the germline ends. From the germline V gene (reference sequence), CDR1 is LNHDA and CDR2 is SQIVND. The CDR3 has 14 amino acids, counting the end cysteine and phenylalanine. Just CDR3 DNA is preserved here, 42 bases in frame from base 1. The clonotype comes from a woman in her thirties or forties with acute or convalescent COVID-19. The chain links TRBV19 with TRBJ1-2; TRBD1 might be the D gene, on 6 matching bases. The sample consisted of peripheral blood. CDR3 protein: CASSFHQGSGGYTF. Read as DNA, the sequence is TGTGCCAGTTCATTCCATCAGGGGTCGGGCGGCTACACCTTC.